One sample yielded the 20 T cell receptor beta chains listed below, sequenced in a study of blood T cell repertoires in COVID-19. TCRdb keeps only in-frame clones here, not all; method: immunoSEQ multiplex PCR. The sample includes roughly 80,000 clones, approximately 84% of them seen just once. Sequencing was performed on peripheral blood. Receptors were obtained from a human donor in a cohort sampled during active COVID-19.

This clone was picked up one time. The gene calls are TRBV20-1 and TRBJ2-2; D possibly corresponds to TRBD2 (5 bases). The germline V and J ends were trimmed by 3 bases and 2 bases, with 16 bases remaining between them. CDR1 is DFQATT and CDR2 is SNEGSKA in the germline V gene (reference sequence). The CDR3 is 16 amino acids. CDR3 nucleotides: TGCAGTGCTAGTGAGAGTACTAGATTAAACACCGGGGAGCTGTTTTTT. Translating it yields CSASESTRLNTGELFF.

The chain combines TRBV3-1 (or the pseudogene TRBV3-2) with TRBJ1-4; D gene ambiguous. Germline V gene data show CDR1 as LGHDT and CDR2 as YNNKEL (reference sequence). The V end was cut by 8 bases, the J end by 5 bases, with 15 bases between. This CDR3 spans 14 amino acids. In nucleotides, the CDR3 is TGTGCCAGCGCGCCTAGCAGCAGAAATGAAAAACTGTTTTTT. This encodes CASAPSSRNEKLFF.

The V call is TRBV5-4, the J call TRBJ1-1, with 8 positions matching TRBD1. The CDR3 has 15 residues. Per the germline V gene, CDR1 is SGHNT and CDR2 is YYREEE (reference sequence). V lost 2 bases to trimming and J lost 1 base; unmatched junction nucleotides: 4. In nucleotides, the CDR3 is TGTGCCAGCAGCTTCGAACAGGGGGGGAACACTGAAGCTTTCTTT. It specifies CASSFEQGGNTEAFF.

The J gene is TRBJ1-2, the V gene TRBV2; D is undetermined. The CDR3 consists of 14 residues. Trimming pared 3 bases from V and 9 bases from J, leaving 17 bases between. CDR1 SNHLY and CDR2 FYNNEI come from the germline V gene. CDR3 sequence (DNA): TGTGCCAGCAGTGAGGAGCTCTACCTTGCGAGCTACACCTTC. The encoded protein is CASSEELYLASYTF.

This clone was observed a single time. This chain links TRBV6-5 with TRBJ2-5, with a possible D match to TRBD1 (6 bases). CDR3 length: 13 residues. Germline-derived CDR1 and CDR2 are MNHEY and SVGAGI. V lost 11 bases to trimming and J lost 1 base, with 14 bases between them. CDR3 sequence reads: CAAGDRTQETQYF. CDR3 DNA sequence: TGTGCCGCAGGGGACCGAACCCAAGAGACCCAGTACTTC.

CDR3: CATSDSGGVNTGELFF. The CDR3 DNA is TGTGCCACCAGTGATAGTGGGGGGGTCAACACCGGGGAGCTGTTTTTT. V usage is TRBV24-1 and J usage is TRBJ2-2; 7 bases map to TRBD2. Per the germline V gene, CDR1 is KGHDR and CDR2 is SFDVKD. The CDR3 sequence is 16 residues long. J was trimmed by 2 bases and V by 3 bases; bases with no gene match: 5.

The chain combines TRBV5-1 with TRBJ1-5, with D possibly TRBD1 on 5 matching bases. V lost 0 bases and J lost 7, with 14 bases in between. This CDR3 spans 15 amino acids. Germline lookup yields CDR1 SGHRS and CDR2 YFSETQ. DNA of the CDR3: TGCGCCAGCAGCTTGGACGGGGGGGAAGGCCAGCCCCAGCATTTT. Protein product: CASSLDGGEGQPQHF.

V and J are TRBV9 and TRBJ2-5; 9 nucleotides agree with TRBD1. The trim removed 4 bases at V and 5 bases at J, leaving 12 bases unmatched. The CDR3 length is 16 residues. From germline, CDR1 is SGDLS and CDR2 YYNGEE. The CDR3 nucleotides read TGTGCCAGCAGCCTCCGAGGACAGGGGTTGGGGGAGACCCAGTACTTC. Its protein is CASSLRGQGLGETQYF. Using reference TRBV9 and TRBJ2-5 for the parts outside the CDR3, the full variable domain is DSGVTQTPKHLITATGQRVTLRCSPRSGDLSVYWYQQSLDQGLQFLIQYYNGEERAKGNILERFSAQQFPDLHSELNLSSLELGDSALYFCASSLRGQGLGETQYFGPGTRLLVL.

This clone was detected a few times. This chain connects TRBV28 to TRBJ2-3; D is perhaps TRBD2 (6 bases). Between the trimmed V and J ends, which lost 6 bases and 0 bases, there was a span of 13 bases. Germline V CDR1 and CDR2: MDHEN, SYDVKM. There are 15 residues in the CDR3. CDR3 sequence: CASSPGGSSTDTQYF. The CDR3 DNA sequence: TGTGCCAGCAGCCCCGGGGGATCTAGCACAGATACGCAGTATTTT.

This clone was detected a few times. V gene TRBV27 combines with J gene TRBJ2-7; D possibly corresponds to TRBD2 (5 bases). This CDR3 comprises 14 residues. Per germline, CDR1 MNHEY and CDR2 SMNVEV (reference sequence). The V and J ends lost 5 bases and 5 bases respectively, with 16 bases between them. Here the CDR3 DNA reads TGTGCCAGCAGTCCTCGACCCCCGGGAAACGAGCAGTACTTC. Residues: CASSPRPPGNEQYF.

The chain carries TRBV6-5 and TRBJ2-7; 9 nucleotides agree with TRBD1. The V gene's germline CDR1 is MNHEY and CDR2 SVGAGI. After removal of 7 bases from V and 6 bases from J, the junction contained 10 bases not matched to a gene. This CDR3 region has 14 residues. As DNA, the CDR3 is TGTGCCAGCACGCTAACCGGGACAGGGAGCGAGCAGTACTTC. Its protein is CASTLTGTGSEQYF.

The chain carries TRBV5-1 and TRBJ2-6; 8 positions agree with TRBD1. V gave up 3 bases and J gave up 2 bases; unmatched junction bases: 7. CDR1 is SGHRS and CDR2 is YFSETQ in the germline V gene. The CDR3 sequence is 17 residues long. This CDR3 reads CASSSRDRTAGANVLTF. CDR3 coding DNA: TGCGCCAGCAGCTCTCGGGACAGGACGGCTGGGGCCAACGTCCTGACTTTC. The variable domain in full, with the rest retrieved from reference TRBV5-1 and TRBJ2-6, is KAGVTQTPRYLIKTRGQQVTLSCSPISGHRSVSWYQQTPGQGLQFLFEYFSETQRNKGNFPGRFSGRQFSNSRSEMNVSTLELGDSALYLCASSSRDRTAGANVLTFGAGSRLTVL.

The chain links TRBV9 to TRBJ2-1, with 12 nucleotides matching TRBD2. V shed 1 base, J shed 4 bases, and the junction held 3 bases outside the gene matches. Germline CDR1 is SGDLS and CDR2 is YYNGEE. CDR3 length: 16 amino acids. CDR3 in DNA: TGTGCCAGCAGCGTACAAGGGACTAGCGGGTACAATGAGCAGTTCTTC. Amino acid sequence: CASSVQGTSGYNEQFF.

The CDR3 loop is CASSLGDSNFEAFF. In DNA, the CDR3 is TGTGCCAGCAGTTTAGGGGACAGTAATTTTGAAGCTTTCTTT. The V and J genes are TRBV27 and TRBJ1-1, with 7 bases aligning to TRBD1. CDR3 length equals 14 residues. J gave up 7 bases and V 2 bases, and 7 bases lay outside the gene matches. The germline V gene encodes CDR1 MNHEY and CDR2 SMNVEV (reference sequence).

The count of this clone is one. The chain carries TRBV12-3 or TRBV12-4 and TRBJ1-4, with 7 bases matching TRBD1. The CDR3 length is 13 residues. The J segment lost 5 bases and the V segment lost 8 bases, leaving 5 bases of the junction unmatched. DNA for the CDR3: TGTGCCAGCCGCCGGGACAGAAATGAAAAACTGTTTTTT. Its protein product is CASRRDRNEKLFF.

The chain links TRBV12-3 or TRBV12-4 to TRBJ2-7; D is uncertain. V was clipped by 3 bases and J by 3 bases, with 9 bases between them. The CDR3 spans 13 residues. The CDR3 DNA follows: TGTGCCAGCAGTTTCACAAAAGACTACGAGCAGTACTTC. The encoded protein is CASSFTKDYEQYF.

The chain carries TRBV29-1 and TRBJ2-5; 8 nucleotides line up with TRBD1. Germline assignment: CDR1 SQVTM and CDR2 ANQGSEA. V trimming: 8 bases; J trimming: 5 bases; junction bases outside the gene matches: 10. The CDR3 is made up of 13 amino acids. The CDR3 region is CSTTFDRGETQYF. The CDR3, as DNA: TGCAGCACCACCTTTGACAGGGGTGAGACCCAGTACTTC.

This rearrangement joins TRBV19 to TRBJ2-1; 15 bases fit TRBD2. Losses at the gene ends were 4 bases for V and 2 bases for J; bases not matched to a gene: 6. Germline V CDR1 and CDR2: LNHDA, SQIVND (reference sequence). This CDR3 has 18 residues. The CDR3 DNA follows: TGTGCCAGTAGTAGAGGACTAGCGGGAGGGCCGCCCTACAATGAGCAGTTCTTC. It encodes CASSRGLAGGPPYNEQFF. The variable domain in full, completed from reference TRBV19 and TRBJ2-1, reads DGGITQSPKYLFRKEGQNVTLSCEQNLNHDAMYWYRQDPGQGLRLIYYSQIVNDFQKGDIAEGYSVSREKKESFPLTVTSAQKNPTAFYLCASSRGLAGGPPYNEQFFGPGTRLTVL.

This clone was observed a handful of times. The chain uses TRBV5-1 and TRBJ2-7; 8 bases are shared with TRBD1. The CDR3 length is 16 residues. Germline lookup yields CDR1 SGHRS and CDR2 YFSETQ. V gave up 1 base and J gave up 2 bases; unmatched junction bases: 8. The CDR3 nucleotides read TGCGCCAGCAGCTTGACCCGGACAGGGCCTACCTACGAGCAGTACTTC. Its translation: CASSLTRTGPTYEQYF. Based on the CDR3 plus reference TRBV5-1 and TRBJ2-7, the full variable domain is KAGVTQTPRYLIKTRGQQVTLSCSPISGHRSVSWYQQTPGQGLQFLFEYFSETQRNKGNFPGRFSGRQFSNSRSEMNVSTLELGDSALYLCASSLTRTGPTYEQYFGPGTRLTVT.

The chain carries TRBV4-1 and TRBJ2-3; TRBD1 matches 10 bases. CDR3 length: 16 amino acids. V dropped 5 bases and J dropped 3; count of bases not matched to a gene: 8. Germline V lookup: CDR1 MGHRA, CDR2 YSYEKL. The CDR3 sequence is CASSKQGQGITDTQYF. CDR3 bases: TGCGCCAGCAGCAAGCAGGGACAGGGGATTACAGATACGCAGTATTTT.